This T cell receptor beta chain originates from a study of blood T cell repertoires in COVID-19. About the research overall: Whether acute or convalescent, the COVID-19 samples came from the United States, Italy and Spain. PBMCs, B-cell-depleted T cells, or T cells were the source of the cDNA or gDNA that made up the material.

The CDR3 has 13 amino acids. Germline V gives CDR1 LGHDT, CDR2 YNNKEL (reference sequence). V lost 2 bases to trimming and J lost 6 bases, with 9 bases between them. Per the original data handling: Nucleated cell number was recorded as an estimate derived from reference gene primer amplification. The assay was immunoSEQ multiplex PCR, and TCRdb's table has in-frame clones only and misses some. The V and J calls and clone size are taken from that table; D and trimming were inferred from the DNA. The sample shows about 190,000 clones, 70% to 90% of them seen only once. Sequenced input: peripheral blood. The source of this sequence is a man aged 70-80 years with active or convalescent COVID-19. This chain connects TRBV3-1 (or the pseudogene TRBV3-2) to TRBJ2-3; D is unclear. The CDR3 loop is CASSQLSSDTQYF. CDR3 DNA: TGTGCCAGCAGCCAACTCTCCTCCGATACGCAGTATTTT.